Listed below are T cell receptor beta chains from one sample, sequenced in a study of cytomegalovirus exposure and HLA in healthy donors. Produced via immunoSEQ multiplex PCR; TCRdb's table is partial and in-frame only. Of about 130,000 clones detected, less than 85% appear once; the ten largest clones hold around 2.1%. Sequencing was performed on PBMCs. The receptors here all came from a woman between 40 and 50 years old in good health and CMV-seropositive. CDR3s include the opening cysteine and the closing phenylalanine or tryptophan.

V gene: TRBV5-1; J gene: TRBJ1-4; CDR3 protein: CASSAQGTTNEKLFF
V gene: TRBV5-1; J gene: TRBJ2-2; CDR3 protein: CASRKSGLNTGELFF
V gene: TRBV5-1; J gene: TRBJ2-7; CDR3 protein: CASSLGQRDYEQYF
V gene: TRBV7-2; J gene: TRBJ2-7; CDR3 protein: CASSPSHSGRALSEQYF
V gene: TRBV7-2; J gene: TRBJ1-6; CDR3 protein: CASSPGTGEGSPLHF
V gene: TRBV15; J gene: TRBJ1-1; CDR3 protein: CATSRYLSGSEAFF
V gene: TRBV19; J gene: TRBJ2-5; CDR3 protein: CASSIPRDRTMETQYF
V gene: TRBV4-2; J gene: TRBJ2-2; CDR3 protein: CASSQDRAALELFF
V gene: TRBV7-2; J gene: TRBJ1-1; CDR3 protein: CASSLQMNTEAFF
V gene: TRBV9; J gene: TRBJ2-2; CDR3 protein: CASSVRQGSHTGELFF
V gene: TRBV5-1; J gene: TRBJ2-5; CDR3 protein: CASSTRRQGYETQYF
V gene: TRBV5-1; J gene: TRBJ1-1; CDR3 protein: CASSLGTGVEGGTEAFF
V gene: TRBV28; J gene: TRBJ2-1; CDR3 protein: CASGRGSSYNEQFF
V gene: TRBV18; J gene: TRBJ1-5; CDR3 protein: CASSPYRQPGQPQHF
V gene: TRBV7-9; J gene: TRBJ1-4; CDR3 protein: CASNIGQSGMRKLFF
V gene: TRBV5-1; J gene: TRBJ2-1; CDR3 protein: CASRPTSGGMLALQFF
V gene: TRBV6-5; J gene: TRBJ1-1; CDR3 protein: CASRQGQGRTEAFF
V gene: TRBV2; J gene: TRBJ2-2; CDR3 protein: CASGRTGGVNRELFF
V gene: TRBV7-9; J gene: TRBJ1-5; CDR3 protein: CASSGRDRSNQPQHF
V gene: TRBV9; J gene: TRBJ1-3; CDR3 protein: CASSLDSRSGNTIYF
V gene: TRBV20-1; J gene: TRBJ1-2; CDR3 protein: CSATTGLPNTF
V gene: TRBV27; J gene: TRBJ1-1; CDR3 protein: CASTPPNKGHTEAFF
V gene: TRBV13; J gene: TRBJ2-7; CDR3 protein: CASSPPTGKNEQYF
V gene: TRBV7-8; J gene: -; CDR3 protein: CASSMDRGDEQYF
V gene: TRBV9; J gene: TRBJ1-1; CDR3 protein: CASSVGDRVNTEAFF
V gene: TRBV7-9; J gene: TRBJ2-3; CDR3 protein: CASMGQSTDTQYF
V gene: TRBV30; J gene: TRBJ2-3; CDR3 protein: CAWSIKQGDTQYF
V gene: TRBV19; J gene: TRBJ2-6; CDR3 protein: CASSFSSGANVLTF
V gene: TRBV5-1; J gene: TRBJ1-2; CDR3 protein: CASSLSQGRDGYTF
V gene: TRBV4-2; J gene: TRBJ2-1; CDR3 protein: CASSQEGGRVNEQFF
V gene: TRBV7-9; J gene: TRBJ2-7; CDR3 protein: CASSLQGFTYEQYF
V gene: TRBV7-2; J gene: TRBJ1-1; CDR3 protein: CASSLKNRLNTEAFF
V gene: TRBV28; J gene: TRBJ1-5; CDR3 protein: CASSSVLGQNSNQPQHF
V gene: TRBV7-2; J gene: TRBJ2-6; CDR3 protein: CASRQTGTGNILTF
V gene: TRBV19; J gene: TRBJ2-2; CDR3 protein: CASSTGGRKNTGELFF
V gene: TRBV28; J gene: TRBJ1-4; CDR3 protein: CASSPPSGGEKLFF
V gene: TRBV5-4; J gene: TRBJ2-7; CDR3 protein: CASSLAGDSYEQYF
V gene: TRBV7-2; J gene: TRBJ1-1; CDR3 protein: CASSSVGGGYTEAFF
V gene: TRBV10-2; J gene: TRBJ2-7; CDR3 protein: CASSDLSVSSYEQYF
V gene: TRBV6-6; J gene: TRBJ2-1; CDR3 protein: CASSAGTVSYNEQFF
V gene: TRBV30; J gene: TRBJ1-3; CDR3 protein: CAWSMGTLGGAGNTIYF
V gene: TRBV15; J gene: TRBJ2-6; CDR3 protein: CATSRDSAGANVLTF
V gene: TRBV5-1; J gene: TRBJ1-4; CDR3 protein: CASSSGQGPREKLFF
V gene: TRBV5-1; J gene: TRBJ2-2; CDR3 protein: CASSPYVTGNEGAGELFF
V gene: TRBV18; J gene: TRBJ1-5; CDR3 protein: CASSVGEGQPQHF
V gene: TRBV2; J gene: TRBJ1-3; CDR3 protein: CASSRDSGSGNTIYF
V gene: TRBV6-6; J gene: TRBJ2-7; CDR3 protein: CASSTSGNYEQYF
V gene: TRBV5-1; J gene: TRBJ1-3; CDR3 protein: CASSLQGQGARNTIYF
V gene: TRBV6-4; J gene: TRBJ2-4; CDR3 protein: CASSAGQGAGNIQYF
V gene: TRBV30; J gene: TRBJ2-3; CDR3 protein: CAWRGTKGTDTQYF
V gene: TRBV7-9; J gene: TRBJ1-3; CDR3 protein: CSSSLRVAGLTGNTIYF
V gene: TRBV6-5; J gene: TRBJ1-2; CDR3 protein: CASSLTRRDNYGYTF
V gene: TRBV28; J gene: TRBJ1-2; CDR3 protein: CASSLFAEVPYGYTF